This TCR beta chain was profiled in a study of blood T cell repertoires in COVID-19. Overall study: The analysed material was cDNA or gDNA that came from T cells, B-cell-depleted T cells, or PBMCs.

This CDR3 has 17 amino acids. The trim removed 1 base at V and 6 bases at J, leaving 10 bases unmatched. Germline CDR1 and CDR2: SGHRS and YFSETQ. The data were produced by immunoSEQ multiplex PCR, yet TCRdb's version contains in-frame clones alone and is incomplete. The data contain approximately 260,000 clones, about 86% of them seen just once; the ten biggest clones take up around 9.6%. The rearrangement links TRBV5-1 to TRBJ2-2, with TRBD1 matching 9 bases. The TCR sequence derives from a woman of 80 years or more with acute or convalescent COVID-19. Sequenced sample: peripheral blood. The CDR3 nucleotides read TGCGCCAGCAGCTTGTCTACAGGGGGCGCAAACGCCGGGGAGCTGTTTTTT. Translating it yields CASSLSTGGANAGELFF.